Following are 14 T cell receptor beta chains from one sample sequenced in a study of TIL therapy for anti-PD-1-resistant metastatic lung cancer. Time point noted: pre-treatment sample, taken before nivolumab and TIL therapy. This was the immunoSEQ v3 assay. Only in-frame clones appear in the TCRdb table, and some are missing; sequencing was by immunoSEQ multiplex PCR. Here the sample spans more than 45,000 clones, 80% to 90% being singletons. The sample consisted of blood, taken at baseline. Receptors originate from a person aged 25 to 85 with non-small cell lung cancer.

The CDR3 region has the DNA TGTGCCAGCAGTTCTCCGGGACTAGCGGTTAGCTCCTACAATGAGCAGTTCTTC. It is translated as CASSSPGLAVSSYNEQFF. The rearrangement joins TRBV27 to TRBJ2-1; TRBD2 aligns across 11 bases. The V gene's germline CDR1 is MNHEY and CDR2 SMNVEV (reference sequence). The J segment lost 0 bases and the V segment lost 4 bases, leaving 8 bases of the junction unmatched. This CDR3 has 18 amino acids.

This rearrangement joins TRBV12-5 to TRBJ2-3; 9 bases agree with TRBD2. This CDR3 is built from 17 residues. Germline loops: CDR1 LGHNT, CDR2 FRNRAP. Unmatched junction bases numbered 10, after V lost 1 base and J lost 5 bases. For the CDR3, the DNA is TGTGCTAGTGGTTTGGGGATAGCGGGAGTTTTCGGAGATACGCAGTATTTT. Amino acids: CASGLGIAGVFGDTQYF. The entire variable domain, with the rest obtained from reference TRBV12-5 and TRBJ2-3, is as follows: DARVTQTPRHKVTEMGQEVTMRCQPILGHNTVFWYRQTMMQGLELLAYFRNRAPLDDSGMPKDRFSAEMPDATLATLKIQPSEPRDSAVYFCASGLGIAGVFGDTQYFGPGTRLTVL.

A few counts support this clone. The CDR3 protein is CASSLQGPEAFF. The CDR3 nucleotides are TGCGCCAGCAGCTTGCAGGGTCCTGAAGCTTTCTTT. V and J are TRBV5-1 and TRBJ1-1, with D tentatively TRBD1 (5 bases). Trimming stripped 1 base from V and 6 bases from J, with 7 bases between. The germline CDR1 and CDR2 sequences are SGHRS and YFSETQ. The CDR3 sequence is 12 residues long.

This clone has a single count. This chain links TRBV3-1 (or the pseudogene TRBV3-2) with TRBJ2-6, with TRBD1 identical over 7 bases. This CDR3 contains 15 residues. Per germline, CDR1 LGHDT and CDR2 YNNKEL (reference sequence). Trimming removed 3 bases from V and 2 bases from J; junction bases left unmatched: 1. The DNA of the CDR3 is TGTGCCAGCAGCCAGGGGACAGCTGGGGCCAACGTCCTGACTTTC. Translating it yields CASSQGTAGANVLTF.

The J gene is TRBJ2-1, the V gene TRBV5-1, with TRBD2 matching 10 bases. Germline V gene sequence: CDR1 SGHRS, CDR2 YFSETQ. Trimming at V came to 0 bases and at J to 8 bases, leaving 2 bases not matched to a gene. CDR3 length: 14 residues. The CDR3, as DNA: TGCGCCAGCAGCTTGGCTAGCGGGAGCTATGAGCAGTTCTTC. As protein: CASSLASGSYEQFF.

J is TRBJ2-7 and V is TRBV9, with 10 nucleotides matching TRBD1. The CDR3 is 16 amino acids. CDR1 is SGDLS, CDR2 YYNGEE, per germline. J was trimmed by 2 bases and V by 4 bases; bases with no gene match: 9. The CDR3 here is CASSSERDRGTYEQYF. The CDR3 DNA follows: TGTGCCAGCAGCTCGGAGAGGGACAGGGGTACCTACGAGCAGTACTTC.

V and J are TRBV27 and TRBJ1-6; 8 nucleotides agree with TRBD1. In germline, CDR1 is MNHEY, CDR2 SMNVEV (reference sequence). With 6 bases clipped from V and 7 bases from J, the junction kept 11 bases outside the gene matches. The CDR3 covers 16 residues. The CDR3 nucleotides are TGTGCCAGCAGGTCGCTACCACAGGGGGACAATTCACCCCTCCACTTT. It encodes CASRSLPQGDNSPLHF.

The chain joins TRBV28 to TRBJ2-1; weak D call: TRBD2 (5 bases). Germline CDR1 and CDR2: MDHEN and SYDVKM. Trimming stripped 8 bases from V and 9 bases from J, with 14 bases between. The length of the CDR3 is 12 residues. This CDR3 reads CASWTPQSEQFF. Written as DNA, the CDR3 is TGTGCCAGCTGGACTCCCCAGTCTGAGCAGTTCTTC.

This chain joins TRBV24-1 and TRBJ2-5, with TRBD2 identical over 9 bases. From germline, CDR1 is KGHDR and CDR2 SFDVKD. J lost 1 base, V lost 4 bases, and 12 bases had no gene match. The length of the CDR3 is 18 residues. The CDR3 reads CATSEKGLAIGAQETQYF. In nucleotides, the CDR3 is TGTGCCACCAGTGAAAAGGGACTAGCAATAGGGGCCCAAGAGACCCAGTACTTC.

This chain connects TRBV12-5 to TRBJ2-7; D uncertain. Germline V gives CDR1 LGHNT, CDR2 FRNRAP. The CDR3 is made up of 11 amino acids. V lost 5 bases to trimming and J lost 0 bases, with 2 bases between them. CDR3 in amino acids: CASGSSYEQYF. In DNA form, the CDR3 reads TGTGCTAGTGGTAGCTCCTACGAGCAGTACTTC.

The chain is built from TRBV10-3 and TRBJ1-4, with 8 bases identical to TRBD1. Trimming took 0 bases from V and 7 from J; bases not matched to a gene: 13. CDR1 and CDR2 from the germline V gene are ENHRY and SYGVKD. The CDR3 is 18 amino acids. CDR3 nucleotides: TGTGCCATCAGTGAGTCGACAGGACAGGGCAATCGTTTTGAAAAACTGTTTTTT. As protein: CAISESTGQGNRFEKLFF.

V usage is TRBV23-1 and J usage is TRBJ2-7; TRBD2 aligns across 10 bases. TRBV23-1 is known as an ORF, though its function is uncertain. J lost 4 bases, V lost 0 bases, and 15 bases had no gene match. CDR3 length equals 19 residues. CDR3 loop: CASSQSGKREGPETYEQYF. CDR3 nucleotide sequence: TGCGCCAGCAGTCAATCGGGAAAGCGGGAGGGCCCGGAGACATACGAGCAGTACTTC.

Worth noting for this clone: At one boundary the junction diverges from the germline segment, which might be a read error. This chain links TRBV6-1 with TRBJ2-1, with TRBD2 matching over 7 bases. CDR3 length equals 15 residues. Germline CDR1 is MNHNS and CDR2 is SASEGT. The CDR3 region is CASREGLGTYNEQFF. The DNA for the CDR3 is TGTGCCAGCAGGGAAGGACTAGGTACTTACAATGAGCAGTTCTTC.

J is TRBJ1-1 and V is TRBV14; D is unclear. The CDR3 runs 13 residues. V lost 1 base to trimming and J lost 6 bases, with 9 bases between them. Germline values: CDR1 SGHDN, CDR2 FVKESK. This CDR3 is CASSQAVLPEAFF. Written as DNA, the CDR3 is TGTGCCAGCAGCCAAGCGGTCCTTCCTGAAGCTTTCTTT.